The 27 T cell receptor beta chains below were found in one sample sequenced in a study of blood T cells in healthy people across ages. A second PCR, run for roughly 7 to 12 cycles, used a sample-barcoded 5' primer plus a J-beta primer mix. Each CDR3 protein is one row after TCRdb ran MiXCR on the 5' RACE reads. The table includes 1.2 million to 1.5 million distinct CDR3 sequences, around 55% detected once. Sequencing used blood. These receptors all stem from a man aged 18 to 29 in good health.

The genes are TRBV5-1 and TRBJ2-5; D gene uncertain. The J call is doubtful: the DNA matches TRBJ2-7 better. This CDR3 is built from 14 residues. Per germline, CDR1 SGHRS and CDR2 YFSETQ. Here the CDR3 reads CASRPTVRWGEQYF. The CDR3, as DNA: TGCGCCAGCAGACCCACAGTCCGTTGGGGCGAGCAGTACTTC.

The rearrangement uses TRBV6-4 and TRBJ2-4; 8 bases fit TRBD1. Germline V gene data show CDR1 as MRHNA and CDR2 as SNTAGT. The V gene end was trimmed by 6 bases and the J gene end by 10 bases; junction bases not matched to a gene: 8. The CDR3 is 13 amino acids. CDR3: CASSPLTGEIQYF. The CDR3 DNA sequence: TGTGCCAGCAGCCCGTTGACAGGGGAAATTCAGTACTTC.

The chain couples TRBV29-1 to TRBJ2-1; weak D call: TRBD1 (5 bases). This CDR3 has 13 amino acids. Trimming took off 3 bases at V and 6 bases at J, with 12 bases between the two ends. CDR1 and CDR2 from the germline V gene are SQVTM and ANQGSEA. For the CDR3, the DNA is TGCAGCGTTGAGTTGGGCCAGGGCAATGAGCAGTTCTTC. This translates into CSVELGQGNEQFF.

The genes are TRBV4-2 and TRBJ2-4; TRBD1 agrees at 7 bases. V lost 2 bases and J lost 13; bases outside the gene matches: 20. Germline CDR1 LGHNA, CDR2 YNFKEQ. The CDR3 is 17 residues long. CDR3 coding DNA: TGTGCCAGCAGCCAAACAGAGGTACAGGGGATATCGTGGGAGCAGTACTTC. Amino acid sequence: CASSQTEVQGISWEQYF.

CDR3 region: CASSGTGEAWYGYTF. The CDR3 DNA reads TGTGCCAGCAGTGGAACAGGGGAAGCGTGGTATGGCTACACCTTC. This chain uses TRBV27 with TRBJ1-2; 7 nucleotides align to TRBD1. The CDR3 totals 15 residues. Germline CDR1 reads MNHEY; CDR2 reads SMNVEV (reference sequence). V was pared by 5 bases and J by 5 bases, with 11 bases of the junction left unmatched.

Written as DNA, the CDR3 is TGCAGTGCTAGAACGGTCGCACCTAACACGAATTCACCCCTCCACTTT. It is translated as CSARTVAPNTNSPLHF. V and J are TRBV20-1 and TRBJ1-6; unclear D gene. Germline V gives CDR1 DFQATT, CDR2 SNEGSKA (reference sequence). The ends were cut back, 2 bases at V and 7 bases at J, with 18 bases in the middle. This CDR3 is built from 16 residues.

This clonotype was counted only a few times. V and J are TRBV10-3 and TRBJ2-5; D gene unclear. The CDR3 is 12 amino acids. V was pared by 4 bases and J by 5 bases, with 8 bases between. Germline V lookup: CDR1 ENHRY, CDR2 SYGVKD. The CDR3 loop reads CAISGVGETQYF. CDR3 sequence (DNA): TGTGCCATCAGTGGGGTCGGGGAGACCCAGTACTTC.

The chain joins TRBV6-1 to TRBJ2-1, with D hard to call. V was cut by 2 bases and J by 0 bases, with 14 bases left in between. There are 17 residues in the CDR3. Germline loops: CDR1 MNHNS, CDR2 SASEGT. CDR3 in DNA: TGTGCCAGCAGTGAACCCCCGGGTGGCCCCTCCTACAATGAGCAGTTCTTC. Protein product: CASSEPPGGPSYNEQFF.

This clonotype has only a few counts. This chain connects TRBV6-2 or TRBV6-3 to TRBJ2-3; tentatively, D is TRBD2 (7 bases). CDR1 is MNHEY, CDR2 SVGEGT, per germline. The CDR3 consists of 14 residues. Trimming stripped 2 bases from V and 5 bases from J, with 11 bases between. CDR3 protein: CASSYRGAIDTQYF. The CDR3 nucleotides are TGTGCCAGCAGTTACCGGGGGGCTATAGATACGCAGTATTTT.

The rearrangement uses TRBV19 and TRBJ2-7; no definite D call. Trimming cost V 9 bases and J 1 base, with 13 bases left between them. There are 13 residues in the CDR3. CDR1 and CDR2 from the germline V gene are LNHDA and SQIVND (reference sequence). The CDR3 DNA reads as TGTGCCAGCGCTTCAGTACCATCCTACGAGCAGTACTTC. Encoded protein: CASASVPSYEQYF.

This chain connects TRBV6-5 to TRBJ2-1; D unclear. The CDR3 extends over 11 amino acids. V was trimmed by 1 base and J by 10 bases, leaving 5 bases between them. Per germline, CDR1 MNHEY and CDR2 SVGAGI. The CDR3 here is CASSYFGEQFF. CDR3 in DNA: TGTGCCAGCAGTTACTTTGGGGAGCAGTTCTTC.

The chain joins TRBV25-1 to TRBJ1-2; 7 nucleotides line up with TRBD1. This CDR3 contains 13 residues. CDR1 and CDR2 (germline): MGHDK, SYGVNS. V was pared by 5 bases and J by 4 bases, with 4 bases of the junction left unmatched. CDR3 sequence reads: CASSQGVPYGYTF. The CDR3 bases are TGTGCCAGCAGTCAGGGGGTACCCTATGGCTACACCTTC.

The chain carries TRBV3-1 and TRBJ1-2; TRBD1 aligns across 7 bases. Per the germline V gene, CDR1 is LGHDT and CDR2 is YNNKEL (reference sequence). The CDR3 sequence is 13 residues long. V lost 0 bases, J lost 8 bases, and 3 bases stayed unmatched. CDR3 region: CASSQEQGLGYTF. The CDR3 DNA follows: TGTGCCAGCAGCCAAGAACAGGGGCTCGGCTACACCTTC.

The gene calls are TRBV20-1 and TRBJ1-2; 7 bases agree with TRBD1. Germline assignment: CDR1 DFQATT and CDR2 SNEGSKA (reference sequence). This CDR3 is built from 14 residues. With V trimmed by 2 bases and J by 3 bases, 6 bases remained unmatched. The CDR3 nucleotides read TGCAGTGCTAGATACGAGGGGGCATACTATGGCTACACCTTC. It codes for CSARYEGAYYGYTF.

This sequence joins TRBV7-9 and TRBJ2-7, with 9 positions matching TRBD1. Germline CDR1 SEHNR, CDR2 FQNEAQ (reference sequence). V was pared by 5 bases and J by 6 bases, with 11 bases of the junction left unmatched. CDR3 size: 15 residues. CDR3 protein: CASSGRTGDLGEQYF. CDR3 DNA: TGTGCCAGCAGCGGAAGGACAGGGGACCTTGGCGAGCAGTACTTC. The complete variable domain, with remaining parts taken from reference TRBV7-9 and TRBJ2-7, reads DTGVSQNPRHKITKRGQNVTFRCDPISEHNRLYWYRQTLGQGPEFLTYFQNEAQLEKSRLLSDRFSAERPKGSFSTLEIQRTEQGDSAMYLCASSGRTGDLGEQYFGPGTRLTVT.

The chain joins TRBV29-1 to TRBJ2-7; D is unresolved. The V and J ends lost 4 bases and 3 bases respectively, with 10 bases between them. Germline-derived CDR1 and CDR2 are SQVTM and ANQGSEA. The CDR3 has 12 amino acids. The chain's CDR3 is CSVGGYLYEQYF. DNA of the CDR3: TGCAGCGTTGGAGGCTACCTCTACGAGCAGTACTTC.

Written as DNA, the CDR3 is TGTGCCAGCAGCTTAGCGCAGAGGGAGGGTAATGAAAAACTGTTTTTT. It yields the protein CASSLAQREGNEKLFF. The chain couples TRBV7-6 to TRBJ1-4, with no clear D. The CDR3 spans 16 residues. Germline CDR1 SGHVS, CDR2 FNYEAQ. The V gene lost 0 bases and the J gene lost 4 bases, with 12 bases spanning the gap.

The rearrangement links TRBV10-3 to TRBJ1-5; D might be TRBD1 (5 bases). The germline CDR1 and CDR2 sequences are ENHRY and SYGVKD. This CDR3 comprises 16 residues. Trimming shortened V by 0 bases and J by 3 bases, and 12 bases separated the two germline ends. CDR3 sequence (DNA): TGTGCCATCAGTGAGTCGAGGTTCAGGGACAATCAGCCCCAGCATTTT. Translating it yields CAISESRFRDNQPQHF.

As DNA, the CDR3 is TGTGCCAGCAGTTACCTAGAAACTAATGAAAAACTGTTTTTT. This encodes CASSYLETNEKLFF. The chain couples TRBV6-6 to TRBJ1-4, with D hard to call. Germline V gene sequence: CDR1 MNHNY, CDR2 SVGAGI (reference sequence). The V gene lost 2 bases and the J gene lost 1 base, with 5 bases spanning the gap. CDR3 size: 14 residues.

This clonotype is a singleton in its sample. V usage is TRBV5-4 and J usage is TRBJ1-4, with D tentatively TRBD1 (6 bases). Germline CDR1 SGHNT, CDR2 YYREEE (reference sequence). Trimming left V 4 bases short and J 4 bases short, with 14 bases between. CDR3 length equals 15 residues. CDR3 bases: TGTGCCAGCAGCGATATGGGGACAAATAATGAAAAACTGTTTTTT. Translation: CASSDMGTNNEKLFF.

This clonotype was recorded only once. The CDR3 nucleotides read TGTGCCAGCAGTTTCCTAGGTCGGGGTCAGCCCCAGCATTTT. Translation gives CASSFLGRGQPQHF. This rearrangement joins TRBV28 to TRBJ1-5; no reliable D call. The CDR3 extends over 14 amino acids. CDR1 MDHEN and CDR2 SYDVKM come from the germline V gene. Trimming took 3 bases from V and 6 from J, leaving 12 bases between them.

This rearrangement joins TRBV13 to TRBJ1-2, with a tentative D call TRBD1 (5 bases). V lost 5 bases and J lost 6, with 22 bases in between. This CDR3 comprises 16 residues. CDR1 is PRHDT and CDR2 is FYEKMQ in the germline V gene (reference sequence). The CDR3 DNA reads TGTGCCAGCAGCCAAACTTTTATCCCCCCGACAGATGGCTACACCTTC. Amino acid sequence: CASSQTFIPPTDGYTF.

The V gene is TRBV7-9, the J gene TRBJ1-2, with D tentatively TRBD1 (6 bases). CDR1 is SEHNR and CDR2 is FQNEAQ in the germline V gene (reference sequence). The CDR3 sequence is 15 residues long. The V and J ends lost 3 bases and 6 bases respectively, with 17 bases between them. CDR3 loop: CASSFALDRLHGYTF. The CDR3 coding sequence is TGTGCCAGCAGCTTCGCCCTGGACAGACTGCATGGCTACACCTTC.

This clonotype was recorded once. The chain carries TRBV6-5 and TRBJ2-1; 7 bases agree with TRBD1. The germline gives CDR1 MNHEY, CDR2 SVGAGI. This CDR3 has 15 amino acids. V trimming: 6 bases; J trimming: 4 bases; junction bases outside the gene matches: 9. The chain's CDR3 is CASSGDRALYNEQFF. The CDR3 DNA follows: TGTGCCAGCAGCGGCGACAGGGCATTATACAATGAGCAGTTCTTC.

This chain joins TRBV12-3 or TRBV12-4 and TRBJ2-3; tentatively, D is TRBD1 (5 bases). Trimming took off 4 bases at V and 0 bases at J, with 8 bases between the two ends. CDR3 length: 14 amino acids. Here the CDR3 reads CASSCRVSTDTQYF. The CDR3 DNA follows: TGTGCCAGCAGTTGCAGGGTCAGCACAGATACGCAGTATTTT.

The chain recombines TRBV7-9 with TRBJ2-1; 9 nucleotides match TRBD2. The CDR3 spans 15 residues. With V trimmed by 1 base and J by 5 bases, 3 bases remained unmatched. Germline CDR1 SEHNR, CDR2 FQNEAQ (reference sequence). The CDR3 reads CASSLGTSANNEQFF. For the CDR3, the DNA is TGTGCCAGCAGCTTAGGGACTAGCGCAAACAATGAGCAGTTCTTC. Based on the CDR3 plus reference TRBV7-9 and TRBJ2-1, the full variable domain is DTGVSQNPRHKITKRGQNVTFRCDPISEHNRLYWYRQTLGQGPEFLTYFQNEAQLEKSRLLSDRFSAERPKGSFSTLEIQRTEQGDSAMYLCASSLGTSANNEQFFGPGTRLTVL.

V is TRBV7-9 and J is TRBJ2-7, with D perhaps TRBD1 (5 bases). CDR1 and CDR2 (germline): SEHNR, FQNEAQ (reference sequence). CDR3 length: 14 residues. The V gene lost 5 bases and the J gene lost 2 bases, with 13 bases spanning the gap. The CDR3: CASSQPTDTYEQYF. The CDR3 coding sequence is TGTGCCAGCAGCCAACCGACAGACACCTACGAGCAGTACTTC.